Below are 9 T cell receptor beta chains sequenced from a single sample in a study of blood T cell repertoires in COVID-19. Repertoires were generated with immunoSEQ multiplex PCR, while TCRdb's copy carries only in-frame clones and drops some. The sample lists some 240,000 clones, 75% to 90% occurring once. Sequencing input: peripheral blood. The receptors stem from a man between 60 and 75 years old who had recovered from COVID-19.

V and J are TRBV29-1 and TRBJ2-3; TRBD1 matches 7 bases. The CDR3 contains 14 residues. Germline CDR1 is SQVTM and CDR2 is ANQGSEA. V shed 8 bases, J shed 6 bases, and the junction held 14 bases outside the gene matches. CDR3 bases: TGCAGCTCCTCATCGCGGACAGGTTTTGATACGCAGTATTTT. Translation gives CSSSSRTGFDTQYF.

The chain is built from TRBV5-4 and TRBJ2-3; TRBD2 might be the D (5 bases). Germline assignment: CDR1 SGHNT and CDR2 YYREEE (reference sequence). This CDR3 region has 15 residues. The V end was cut by 5 bases, the J end by 1 base, with 14 bases between. In DNA, the CDR3 is TGTGCCAGCAGGCAGGCGGGTCGGCGCACAGATACGCAGTATTTT. This sequence encodes CASRQAGRRTDTQYF.

This clone was detected only a few times. The rearrangement uses TRBV4-2 and TRBJ2-3, with TRBD2 matching over 10 bases. After removal of 0 bases from V and 1 base from J, the junction contained 1 base not matched to a gene. CDR1 and CDR2 (germline): LGHNA, YNFKEQ. This CDR3 region has 16 residues. CDR3 sequence (DNA): TGTGCCAGCAGCCAAGATCTAGCGGGGGGCACAGATACGCAGTATTTT. This translates into CASSQDLAGGTDTQYF.

The chain employs TRBV11-2 and TRBJ2-7; D perhaps matches TRBD2 (6 bases). Trimming shortened V by 7 bases and J by 4 bases, and 14 bases separated the two germline ends. The CDR3 covers 13 residues. Germline lookup yields CDR1 SGHAT and CDR2 FQNNGV. Written as DNA, the CDR3 is TGTGCCAGCATTGGGTACGGGGGATACGAGCAGTACTTC. Encoded protein: CASIGYGGYEQYF.

The chain recombines TRBV10-3 with TRBJ2-7; D ambiguous. The CDR3 contains 14 residues. The V gene's germline CDR1 is ENHRY and CDR2 SYGVKD. Deletions cut 0 bases from V and 2 bases from J, with 8 bases between. CDR3 sequence (DNA): TGTGCCATCAGTGAGTCGGTAACAGCCTACGAGCAGTACGTC. It codes for CAISESVTAYEQYV.

The chain uses TRBV29-1 and TRBJ1-1, with D perhaps TRBD1 (5 bases). CDR3 length equals 13 residues. Germline values: CDR1 SQVTM, CDR2 ANQGSEA. V was clipped by 3 bases and J by 2 bases, with 10 bases between them. In nucleotides, the CDR3 is TGCAGCGTTGAGTTGACAGCTAACACTGAAGCTTTCTTT. It translates to CSVELTANTEAFF.

This chain connects TRBV6-5 to TRBJ1-4; tentatively, D is TRBD1 (5 bases). Deletions cut 6 bases from V and 4 bases from J, with 15 bases between. Germline V gives CDR1 MNHEY, CDR2 SVGAGI. The CDR3 covers 15 residues. CDR3 loop: CASRAGGLLNEKLFF. The CDR3 DNA sequence: TGTGCCAGCAGAGCCGGGGGACTCCTTAATGAAAAACTGTTTTTT.

The gene calls are TRBV30 and TRBJ1-1, with D unresolved. Germline V lookup: CDR1 GTSNPN, CDR2 SVGIG (reference sequence). The V end lost 0 bases, the J end lost 1 base, and 9 bases lay between the germline ends. The CDR3 has 14 amino acids. This chain's CDR3 is CAWSVWSKNTEAFF. CDR3 bases: TGTGCCTGGAGTGTATGGTCTAAGAACACTGAAGCTTTCTTT.

The chain has TRBV3-1 (or the pseudogene TRBV3-2) and TRBJ1-1; maybe TRBD1 (5 bases). Trimming shortened V by 2 bases and J by 6 bases, and 10 bases separated the two germline ends. The CDR3 loop spans 13 amino acids. Looked up from germline, CDR1 is LGHDT and CDR2 is YNNKEL (reference sequence). The CDR3, as DNA: TGTGCCAGCAGCCAACTCACAGGTCCTGAAGCTTTCTTT. Translation gives CASSQLTGPEAFF.